This entry features one T cell receptor beta chain sequence. This PCR relied on a set of 60 Vbeta primers and 13 Jbeta primers. The table came from immunoSEQ multiplex PCR; TCRdb's copy has only in-frame clones and leaves some out. The table records about 160,000 clones, 68% of them present only once. The record originates from a study of cytomegalovirus exposure and HLA in healthy donors. Germline V CDR1 and CDR2: SGHKS, YYEKEE (reference sequence). With 5 bases removed from V and 2 bases from J, the gap between germline ends came to 10 bases. The CDR3 extends over 13 amino acids. Sample: PBMCs. This chain joins TRBV5-5 and TRBJ1-1, with D hard to call. This sequence was found in a man aged 45-60 years in good health and CMV-seronegative. The CDR3 region has the DNA TGTGCCAGCAGAAATACAGCTAACACTGAAGCTTTCTTT. Its translation is CASRNTANTEAFF.